Below, 5 T cell receptor beta chains from the same sample are listed, as sequenced in a study of blood T cell repertoires in COVID-19. Here immunoSEQ multiplex PCR was the method, and the copy in TCRdb shows in-frame clones only, minus some. The sample includes about 180,000 clones, around 83% of them seen just once. Sequencing was carried out using PBMCs or T cells enriched from blood (not recorded which). Source of these receptors: a man aged 40-50 years who had recovered from COVID-19.

As to this clone: The junction shows a germline mismatch at one end, possibly a read error. The CDR3 nucleotides are TGTGCCAGCACTCTCATGGACAGCGCATTC. Translated, it gives CASTLMDSAF. The chain employs TRBV2 and TRBJ2-7; D possibly corresponds to TRBD1 (6 bases). Germline V CDR1 and CDR2: SNHLY, FYNNEI. The CDR3 consists of 10 residues.

This clone appeared a single time. The chain uses TRBV5-1 and TRBJ1-5; unclear D gene. V lost 4 bases and J 2 bases, leaving 10 bases between the germline ends. This CDR3 spans 14 amino acids. Germline V gives CDR1 SGHRS, CDR2 YFSETQ. Here the CDR3 DNA reads TGCGCCAGCAGCCTCATCGGGGGCAATCAGCCCCAGCATTTT. Translating gives CASSLIGGNQPQHF.

In this sample, this clone turned up a few times. The chain uses TRBV11-3 and TRBJ2-2; D unresolved. The CDR3 is 15 amino acids. Trimming took 0 bases from V and 4 from J, leaving 9 bases between them. The germline V gene has CDR1 SGHNT and CDR2 YENEEA. The CDR3 is CASSLDPRFTGELFF. CDR3 nucleotide sequence: TGTGCCAGCAGCTTAGATCCGAGGTTCACCGGGGAGCTGTTTTTT. Drawing the rest from reference TRBV11-3 and TRBJ2-2, the complete variable domain is EAGVVQSPRYKIIEKKQPVAFWCNPISGHNTLYWYLQNLGQGPELLIRYENEEAVDDSQLPKDRFSAERLKGVDSTLKIQPAELGDSAVYLCASSLDPRFTGELFFGEGSRLTVL.

The V call is TRBV28, the J call TRBJ1-2; 7 bases match TRBD1. This CDR3 has 14 amino acids. CDR1 and CDR2 from the germline V gene are MDHEN and SYDVKM. The V and J ends lost 7 bases and 5 bases, in that order; junction bases with no gene match: 10. The CDR3 loop reads CASTPGQVLYGYTF. CDR3 nucleotides: TGTGCCAGCACCCCCGGACAGGTCCTATATGGCTACACCTTC.

The chain combines TRBV16 with TRBJ1-6, with 7 nucleotides matching TRBD1. CDR1 and CDR2 (germline): KGHSY, FQNENV. V was pared by 0 bases and J by 8 bases, with 4 bases of the junction left unmatched. The length of the CDR3 is 15 residues. The CDR3 DNA reads as TGTGCCAGCAGCCAATCGGGGCAGGGGGATTCACCCCTCCACTTT. Its translation: CASSQSGQGDSPLHF.